Detailed here is one TCR beta chain. The antigen it recognizes is unknown. Base-call qualities are not available, and no considerably larger clone is one nucleotide away. The treatment or condition label corresponds to: in vitro stimulation with specific CMV peptide epitopes to enrich CMV-specific T cells. The sample comes from a study of T cell repertoires in cytomegalovirus infection (dated by TCRdb to about 2019). Turning to the overall study: The peptide stimulations were aimed at well-studied HLA-B-restricted epitopes as well as recently identified HLA-C-restricted CMV epitopes, whose presentation resists viral immunomodulation. Donor HLA type was relevant to the analysis, because carriage of CMV infection together with the matching HLA type was indicated by public TCR beta signatures. Results and caveats for the whole study, not just this receptor: In both this cohort and an independent cohort of approximately 350 donors, the cumulative frequency of public TCR beta family members distinguished carriers of CMV infection plus the relevant HLA type. The ex vivo response was dominated by HLA-C-restricted CMV-specific TCR beta clonotypes, and the single most frequent clonotype in two of eight donors was supplied by these HLA-C-restricted clonotypes.

Sequencing relied on an Illumina HiSeq 1500. TCRdb itself trimmed the public reads at Q25 with fastp, ran MiXCR and retained productive beta chains. Every distinct CDR3 protein forms one entry, paired with its most common genes and DNA. The sample table lists about 310,000 distinct CDR3 sequences, more than 20% of them with a count of one. The ten largest clones capture 10% to 15% of the sample. This receptor was identified in a human donor in good health (CMV status not recorded). Some clones in this sample may be carry-over from other donors' samples. Sample: cultured PBMCs, taken from culture after CMV antigen stimulation.

The DNA is TGTGCCACCAGCAGAGATAAGGGCCTGCGATACTCCTACGAGCAGTACGTC. It is translated as CATSRDKGLRYSYEQYV. The rearranged chain carries TRBV15 and TRBJ2-7; too little of a D gene remains to name it. Looking up the germline V gene (reference sequence) yields CDR1 LNHNV and CDR2 YYDKDF. V is cut by 0 bases and J by 0 bases, and the space between the germline ends is 15 bases. Including the terminal cysteine and valine, the CDR3 comprises 17 residues. Left in the record is the CDR3 DNA by itself, 51 bases read in frame from the first base.